This entry lists 12 T cell receptor beta chains sequenced from one sample in a study of cytomegalovirus exposure and HLA in healthy donors. PCR involved 60 Vbeta and 13 Jbeta primers. Produced via immunoSEQ multiplex PCR; TCRdb's table is partial and in-frame only. This sample has some 130,000 clones; 60% to 80% occur once, and the top ten carry 2.2%. Sample: PBMCs. The receptors shown here come from a man under 40 in good health and CMV-seronegative.

The V and J genes are TRBV30 and TRBJ2-1; D is perhaps TRBD2 (5 bases). Trimming left V 0 bases short and J 6 bases short, with 6 bases between. The CDR3 contains 12 residues. Germline lookup yields CDR1 GTSNPN and CDR2 SVGIG (reference sequence). CDR3 sequence reads: CAWSVSGNEQFF. The CDR3 DNA is TGTGCCTGGAGTGTAAGCGGCAATGAGCAGTTCTTC. Variable domain in full (rest from reference TRBV30 and TRBJ2-1): SQTIHQWPATLVQPVGSPLSLECTVEGTSNPNLYWYRQAAGRGLQLLFYSVGIGQISSEVPQNLSASRPQDRQFILSSKKLLLSDSGFYLCAWSVSGNEQFFGPGTRLTVL.

This chain connects TRBV12-5 to TRBJ1-1, with TRBD1 as a possible D gene (5 bases). The germline V gene encodes CDR1 LGHNT and CDR2 FRNRAP. V was shortened by 2 bases and J by 6 bases, with 13 bases between the two germline ends. This CDR3 spans 14 amino acids. The DNA for the CDR3 is TGTGCTAGTGGTTTGTCAGGGATATTCGCTGAAGCTTTCTTT. Translating gives CASGLSGIFAEAFF.

This rearrangement joins TRBV28 to TRBJ2-1; tentatively, D is TRBD1 (6 bases). V was pared by 10 bases and J by 0 bases, with 16 bases between. The CDR3 runs 15 residues. Looked up from germline, CDR1 is MDHEN and CDR2 is SYDVKM. Here the CDR3 reads CATTDRRGSYNEQFF. CDR3 bases: TGTGCCACGACCGACCGCAGGGGCTCCTACAATGAGCAGTTCTTC.

The chain couples TRBV10-3 to TRBJ2-2; TRBD2 matches at 7 bases. Unmatched junction bases numbered 5, after V lost 5 bases and J lost 2 bases. This CDR3 has 15 amino acids. Germline V gene lookup returns CDR1 ENHRY and CDR2 SYGVKD. The CDR3 loop reads CAISPGTKNTGELFF. In DNA, the CDR3 is TGTGCCATCAGTCCCGGGACTAAAAACACCGGGGAGCTGTTTTTT.

The rearrangement uses TRBV27 and TRBJ2-7; D might be TRBD2 (5 bases). This CDR3 comprises 15 residues. V was trimmed by 0 bases and J by 2 bases, leaving 11 bases between them. Germline lookup yields CDR1 MNHEY and CDR2 SMNVEV (reference sequence). As DNA, the CDR3 is TGTGCCAGCAGTTTATCGAGGACTCTACCCTACGAGCAGTACTTC. This translates into CASSLSRTLPYEQYF.

The chain combines TRBV28 with TRBJ2-5, with D uncertain. Germline CDR1 is MDHEN and CDR2 is SYDVKM. Trimming removed 10 bases at V and 2 bases at J, with 23 bases between. This CDR3 is 16 amino acids long. The DNA for the CDR3 is TGTGCCACTCAATCCCCTCCCCCCGCAGATCAAGAGACCCAGTACTTC. This translates into CATQSPPPADQETQYF. Supplemented by reference TRBV28 and TRBJ2-5, the full variable domain reads DVKVTQSSRYLVKRTGEKVFLECVQDMDHENMFWYRQDPGLGLRLIYFSYDVKMKEKGDIPEGYSVSREKKERFSLILESASTNQTSMYLCATQSPPPADQETQYFGPGTRLLVL.

V and J are TRBV7-6 and TRBJ2-5; perhaps TRBD2 as D (5 bases). V lost 5 bases to trimming and J lost 0 bases, with 16 bases between them. The CDR3 has 16 residues. Germline assignment: CDR1 SGHVS and CDR2 FNYEAQ. In nucleotides, the CDR3 is TGTGCCAGCAGCCTAAAACCCCCGGGGTACCAAGAGACCCAGTACTTC. Translating gives CASSLKPPGYQETQYF.

V gene TRBV6-5 combines with J gene TRBJ2-3; possibly TRBD2 for D (5 bases). The CDR3 length is 12 residues. V was cut by 5 bases and J by 8 bases, with 11 bases left in between. Germline assignment: CDR1 MNHEY and CDR2 SVGAGI. CDR3 nucleotide sequence: TGTGCCAGCAGTACGTTAGGGAGTACGCAGTATTTT. Protein product: CASSTLGSTQYF.

The chain combines TRBV5-1 with TRBJ2-7; 9 bases agree with TRBD1. V was pared by 1 base and J by 6 bases, with 8 bases of the junction left unmatched. CDR1 SGHRS and CDR2 YFSETQ come from the germline V gene. CDR3 length equals 15 residues. CDR3 in DNA: TGCGCCAGCAGCTTGATCGGGGGACAGGGACCCGAGCAGTACTTC. Amino acid sequence: CASSLIGGQGPEQYF.

This chain links TRBV4-1 with TRBJ2-3; TRBD2 aligns across 10 bases. Unmatched junction bases numbered 9, after V lost 8 bases and J lost 7 bases. The CDR3 is made up of 14 amino acids. Germline V gene sequence: CDR1 MGHRA, CDR2 YSYEKL. Here the CDR3 DNA reads TGCGCCAGCGGGGGGGGACTAGCGCTCCATACGCAGTATTTT. This encodes CASGGGLALHTQYF.

The chain uses TRBV10-3 and TRBJ1-1, with 7 bases identical to TRBD1. The CDR3 covers 14 residues. V lost 10 bases to trimming and J lost 5 bases; unmatched junction nucleotides: 13. Germline CDR1 reads ENHRY; CDR2 reads SYGVKD. The CDR3 reads CATQLEGATTEAFF. The CDR3, as DNA: TGTGCCACCCAGTTGGAGGGGGCAACGACTGAAGCTTTCTTT.

The chain joins TRBV7-9 to TRBJ1-2; 10 nucleotides match TRBD1. V lost 1 base to trimming and J lost 2 bases; unmatched junction nucleotides: 4. The CDR3 extends over 16 amino acids. Germline V gives CDR1 SEHNR, CDR2 FQNEAQ (reference sequence). The CDR3 is CASSLGRGQGNYGYTF. The CDR3 DNA reads TGTGCCAGCAGCTTAGGAAGGGGACAGGGGAACTATGGCTACACCTTC.